Given below is one T cell receptor (beta chain) in context. This CDR3 contains 14 residues. Trimming removed 8 bases at V and 1 base at J, with 14 bases between. Germline V lookup: CDR1 MGHRA, CDR2 YSYEKL. Authors' analysis steps: Cell counts per sample came from amplifying reference gene primers. The method was immunoSEQ multiplex PCR; TCRdb's version includes in-frame clones alone and lacks a portion of them. For V, J and clone size, that table is used; D and trimming come from the DNA. Seen here are approximately 100,000 clones, about 81% observed once, and the top ten hold 17%. This sample was taken from a study of blood T cell repertoires in COVID-19. Study context: Sites in the United States, Italy and Spain provided acute and convalescent COVID-19 samples.

This TCR came from a woman in her sixties or seventies with acute or convalescent COVID-19. The sample comprised peripheral blood. V and J are TRBV4-1 and TRBJ1-1; no clear D. CDR3 nucleotides: TGCGCCAGCGCCTCAACTCCCACGAACACTGAAGCTTTCTTT. Translation gives CASASTPTNTEAFF.